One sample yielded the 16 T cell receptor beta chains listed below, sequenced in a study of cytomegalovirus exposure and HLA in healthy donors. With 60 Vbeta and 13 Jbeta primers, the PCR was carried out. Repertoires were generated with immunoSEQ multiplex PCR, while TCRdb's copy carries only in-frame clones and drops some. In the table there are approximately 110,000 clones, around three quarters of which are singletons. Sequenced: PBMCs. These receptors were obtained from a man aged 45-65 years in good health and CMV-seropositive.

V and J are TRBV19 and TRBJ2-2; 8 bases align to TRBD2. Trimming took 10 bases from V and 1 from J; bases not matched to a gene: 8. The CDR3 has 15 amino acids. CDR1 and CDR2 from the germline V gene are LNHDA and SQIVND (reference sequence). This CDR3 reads CATGKAGGNTGELFF. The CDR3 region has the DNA TGTGCCACCGGAAAGGCGGGGGGGAACACCGGGGAGCTGTTTTTT.

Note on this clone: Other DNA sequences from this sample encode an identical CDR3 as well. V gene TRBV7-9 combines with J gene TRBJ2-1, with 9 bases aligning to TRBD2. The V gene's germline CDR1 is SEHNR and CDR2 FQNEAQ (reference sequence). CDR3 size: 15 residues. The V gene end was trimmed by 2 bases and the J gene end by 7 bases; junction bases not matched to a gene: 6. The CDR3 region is CASSLLAGGRNEQFF. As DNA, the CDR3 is TGTGCCAGCAGCTTACTTGCGGGAGGGAGGAATGAGCAGTTCTTC. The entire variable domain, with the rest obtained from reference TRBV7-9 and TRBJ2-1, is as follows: DTGVSQNPRHKITKRGQNVTFRCDPISEHNRLYWYRQTLGQGPEFLTYFQNEAQLEKSRLLSDRFSAERPKGSFSTLEIQRTEQGDSAMYLCASSLLAGGRNEQFFGPGTRLTVL.

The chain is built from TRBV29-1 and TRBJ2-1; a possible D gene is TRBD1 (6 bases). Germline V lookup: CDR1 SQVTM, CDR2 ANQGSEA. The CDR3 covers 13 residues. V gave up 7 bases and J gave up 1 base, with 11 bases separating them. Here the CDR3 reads CSAQQGSYNEQFF. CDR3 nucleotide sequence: TGCAGCGCCCAACAGGGATCCTACAATGAGCAGTTCTTC.

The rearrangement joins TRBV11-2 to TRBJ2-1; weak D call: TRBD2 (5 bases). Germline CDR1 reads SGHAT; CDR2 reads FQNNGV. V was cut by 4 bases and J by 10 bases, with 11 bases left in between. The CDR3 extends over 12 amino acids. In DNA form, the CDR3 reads TGTGCCAGCAGCTCCGAGGAGCGGGAGCAGTTCTTC. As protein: CASSSEEREQFF.

DNA of the CDR3: TGTGCCAGCAGTACCCAGGGACAGTCCCAAGAGACCCAGTACTTC. Translated: CASSTQGQSQETQYF. The chain couples TRBV9 to TRBJ2-5, with TRBD1 matching over 7 bases. Germline CDR1 SGDLS, CDR2 YYNGEE. The CDR3 runs to 15 residues. V trimming: 5 bases; J trimming: 1 base; junction bases outside the gene matches: 8.

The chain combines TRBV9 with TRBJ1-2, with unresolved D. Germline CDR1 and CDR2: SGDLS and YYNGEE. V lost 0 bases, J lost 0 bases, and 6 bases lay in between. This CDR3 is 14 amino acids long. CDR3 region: CASSVGSANYGYTF. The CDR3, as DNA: TGTGCCAGCAGCGTAGGGTCGGCTAACTATGGCTACACCTTC.

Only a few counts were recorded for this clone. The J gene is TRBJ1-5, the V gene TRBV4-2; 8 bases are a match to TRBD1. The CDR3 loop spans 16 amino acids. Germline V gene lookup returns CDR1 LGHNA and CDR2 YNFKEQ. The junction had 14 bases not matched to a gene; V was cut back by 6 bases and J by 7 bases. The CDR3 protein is CASRGTQTGGGQPQHF. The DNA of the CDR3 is TGTGCCAGCAGGGGTACACAAACAGGGGGAGGACAGCCCCAGCATTTT.

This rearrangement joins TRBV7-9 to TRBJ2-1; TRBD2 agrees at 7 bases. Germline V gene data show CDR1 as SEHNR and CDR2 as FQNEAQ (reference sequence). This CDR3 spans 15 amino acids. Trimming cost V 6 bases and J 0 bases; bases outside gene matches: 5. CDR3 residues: CASSYSGFSYNEQFF. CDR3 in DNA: TGTGCCAGCAGTTATAGCGGGTTCTCCTACAATGAGCAGTTCTTC.

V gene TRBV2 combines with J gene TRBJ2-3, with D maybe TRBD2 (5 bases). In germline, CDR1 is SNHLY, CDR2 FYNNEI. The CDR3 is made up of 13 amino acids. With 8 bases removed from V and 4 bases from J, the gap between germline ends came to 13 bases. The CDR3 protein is CASDSLGADTQYF. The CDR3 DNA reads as TGTGCCAGCGATAGCCTCGGGGCAGATACGCAGTATTTT.

The CDR3, as DNA: TGTGCCAGCTCACCAGAGGCGGCCGTTTACTATGGCTACACCTTC. As protein: CASSPEAAVYYGYTF. J is TRBJ1-2 and V is TRBV18; D gene ambiguous. Germline V gene data show CDR1 as KGHSH and CDR2 as LQKENI. Trimming pared 2 bases from V and 3 bases from J, leaving 13 bases between. This CDR3 has 15 amino acids.

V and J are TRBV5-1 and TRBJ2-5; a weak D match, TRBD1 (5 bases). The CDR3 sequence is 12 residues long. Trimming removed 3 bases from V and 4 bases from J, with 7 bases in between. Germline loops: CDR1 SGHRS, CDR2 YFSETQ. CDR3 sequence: CASSWGAETQYF. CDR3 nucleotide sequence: TGCGCCAGCAGCTGGGGCGCAGAGACCCAGTACTTC.

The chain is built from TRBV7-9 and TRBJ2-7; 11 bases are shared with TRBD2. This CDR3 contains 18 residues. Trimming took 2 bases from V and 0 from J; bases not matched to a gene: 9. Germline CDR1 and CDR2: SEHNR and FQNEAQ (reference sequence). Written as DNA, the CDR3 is TGTGCCAGCAGCTTATATACTAGCGGGAGCCTCAGCTCCTACGAGCAGTACTTC. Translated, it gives CASSLYTSGSLSSYEQYF. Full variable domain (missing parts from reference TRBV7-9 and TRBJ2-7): DTGVSQNPRHKITKRGQNVTFRCDPISEHNRLYWYRQTLGQGPEFLTYFQNEAQLEKSRLLSDRFSAERPKGSFSTLEIQRTEQGDSAMYLCASSLYTSGSLSSYEQYFGPGTRLTVT.

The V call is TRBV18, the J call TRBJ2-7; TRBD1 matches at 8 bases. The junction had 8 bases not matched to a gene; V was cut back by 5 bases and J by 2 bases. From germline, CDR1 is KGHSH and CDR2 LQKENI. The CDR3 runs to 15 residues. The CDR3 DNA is TGTGCCAGCTCAGCACGAGGACAGGGCGCCTACGAGCAGTACTTC. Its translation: CASSARGQGAYEQYF.

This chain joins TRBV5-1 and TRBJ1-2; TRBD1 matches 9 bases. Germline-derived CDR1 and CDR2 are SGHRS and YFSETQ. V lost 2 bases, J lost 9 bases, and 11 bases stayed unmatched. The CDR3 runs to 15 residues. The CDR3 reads CASSLNRGQAGSYTF. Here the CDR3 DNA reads TGCGCCAGCAGCTTAAACAGGGGGCAGGCCGGTAGCTACACCTTC.

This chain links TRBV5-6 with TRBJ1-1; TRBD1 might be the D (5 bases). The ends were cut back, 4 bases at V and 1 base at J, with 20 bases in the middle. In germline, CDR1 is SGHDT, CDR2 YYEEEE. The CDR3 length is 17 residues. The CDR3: CASSLSPTGQTNTEAFF. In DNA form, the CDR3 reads TGTGCCAGCAGCCTCTCCCCCACAGGACAAACGAACACTGAAGCTTTCTTT. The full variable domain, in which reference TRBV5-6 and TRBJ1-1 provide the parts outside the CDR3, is DAGVTQSPTHLIKTRGQQVTLRCSPKSGHDTVSWYQQALGQGPQFIFQYYEEEERQRGNFPDRFSGHQFPNYSSELNVNALLLGDSALYLCASSLSPTGQTNTEAFFGQGTRLTVV.

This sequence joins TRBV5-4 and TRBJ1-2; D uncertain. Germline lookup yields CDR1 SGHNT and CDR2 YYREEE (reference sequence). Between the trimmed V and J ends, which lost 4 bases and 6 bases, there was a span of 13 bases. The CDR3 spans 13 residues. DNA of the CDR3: TGTGCCAGCAGCCTGAGAGGGTTAGATGGCTACACCTTC. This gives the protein CASSLRGLDGYTF.